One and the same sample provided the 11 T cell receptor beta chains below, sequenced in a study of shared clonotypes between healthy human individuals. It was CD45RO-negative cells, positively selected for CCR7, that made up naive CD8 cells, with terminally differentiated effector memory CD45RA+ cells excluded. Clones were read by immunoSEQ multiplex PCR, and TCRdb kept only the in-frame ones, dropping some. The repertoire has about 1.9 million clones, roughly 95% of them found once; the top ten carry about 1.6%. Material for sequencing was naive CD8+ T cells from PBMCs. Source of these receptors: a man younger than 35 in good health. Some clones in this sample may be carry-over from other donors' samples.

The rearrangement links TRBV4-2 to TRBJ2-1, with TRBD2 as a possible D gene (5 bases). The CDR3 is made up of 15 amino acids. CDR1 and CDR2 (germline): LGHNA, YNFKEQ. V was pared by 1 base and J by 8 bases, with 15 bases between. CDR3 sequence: CASSQVPTLEDEQFF. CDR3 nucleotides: TGTGCCAGCAGCCAAGTCCCGACCCTGGAGGATGAGCAGTTCTTC.

The CDR3 nucleotides are TGTGCCAGCAGCCCTTGGACAGGGCGCGGGGACACCATATATTTT. Residues: CASSPWTGRGDTIYF. The rearrangement uses TRBV7-2 and TRBJ1-3; TRBD1 matches 8 bases. The germline gives CDR1 SGHTA, CDR2 FQGNSA. This CDR3 has 15 amino acids. V dropped 5 bases and J dropped 8; count of bases not matched to a gene: 11.

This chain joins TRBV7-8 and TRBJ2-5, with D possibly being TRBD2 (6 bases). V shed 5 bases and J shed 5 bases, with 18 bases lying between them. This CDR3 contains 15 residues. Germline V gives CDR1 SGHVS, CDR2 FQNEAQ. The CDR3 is CASSPKAGFSETQYF. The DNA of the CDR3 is TGTGCCAGCAGCCCAAAAGCGGGTTTCTCTGAGACCCAGTACTTC.

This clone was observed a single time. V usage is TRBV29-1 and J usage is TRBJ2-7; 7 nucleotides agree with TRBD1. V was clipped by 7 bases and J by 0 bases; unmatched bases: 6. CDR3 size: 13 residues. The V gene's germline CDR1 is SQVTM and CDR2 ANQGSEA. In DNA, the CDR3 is TGCAGCGCCTCGACAGGGCCCTCCTACGAGCAGTACTTC. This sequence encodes CSASTGPSYEQYF.

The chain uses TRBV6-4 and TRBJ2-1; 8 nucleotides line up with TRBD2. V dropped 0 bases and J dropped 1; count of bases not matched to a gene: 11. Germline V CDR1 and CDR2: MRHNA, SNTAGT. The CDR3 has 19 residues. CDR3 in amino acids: CASSDSFRVAGPSYNEQFF. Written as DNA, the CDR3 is TGTGCCAGCAGTGACTCTTTCAGGGTAGCGGGGCCGTCCTACAATGAGCAGTTCTTC.

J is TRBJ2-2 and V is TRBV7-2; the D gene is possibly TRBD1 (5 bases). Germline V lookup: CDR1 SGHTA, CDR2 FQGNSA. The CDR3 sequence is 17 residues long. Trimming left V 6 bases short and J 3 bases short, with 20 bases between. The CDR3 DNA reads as TGTGCCAGCAGTGAGATGGGGCAGGGAAATTACACCGGGGAGCTGTTTTTT. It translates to CASSEMGQGNYTGELFF.

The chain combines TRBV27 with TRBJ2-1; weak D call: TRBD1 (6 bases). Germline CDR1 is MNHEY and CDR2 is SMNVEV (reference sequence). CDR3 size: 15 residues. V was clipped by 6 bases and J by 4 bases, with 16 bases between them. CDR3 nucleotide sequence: TGTGCCAGCAGCCCCACAGGGAGCTTTTACAATGAGCAGTTCTTC. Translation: CASSPTGSFYNEQFF.

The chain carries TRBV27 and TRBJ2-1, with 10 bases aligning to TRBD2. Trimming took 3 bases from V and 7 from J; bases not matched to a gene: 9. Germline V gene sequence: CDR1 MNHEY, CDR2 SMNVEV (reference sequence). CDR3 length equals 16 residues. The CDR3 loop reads CASSFTLAGGRNEQFF. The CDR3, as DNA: TGTGCCAGCAGTTTTACCTTAGCGGGAGGAAGGAATGAGCAGTTCTTC.

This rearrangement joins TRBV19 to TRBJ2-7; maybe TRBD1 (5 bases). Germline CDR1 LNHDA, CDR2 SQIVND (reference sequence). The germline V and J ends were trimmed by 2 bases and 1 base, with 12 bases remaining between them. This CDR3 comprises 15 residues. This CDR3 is CASSIHRTVSYEQYF. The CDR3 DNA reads TGTGCCAGTAGTATACACAGGACCGTGTCCTACGAGCAGTACTTC. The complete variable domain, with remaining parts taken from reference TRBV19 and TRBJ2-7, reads DGGITQSPKYLFRKEGQNVTLSCEQNLNHDAMYWYRQDPGQGLRLIYYSQIVNDFQKGDIAEGYSVSREKKESFPLTVTSAQKNPTAFYLCASSIHRTVSYEQYFGPGTRLTVT.

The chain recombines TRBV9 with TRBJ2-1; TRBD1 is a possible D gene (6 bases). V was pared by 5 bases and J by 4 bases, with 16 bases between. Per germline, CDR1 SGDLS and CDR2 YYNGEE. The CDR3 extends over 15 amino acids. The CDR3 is CASSSTGLAYNEQFF. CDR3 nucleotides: TGTGCCAGCAGTTCGACAGGACTCGCATACAATGAGCAGTTCTTC.

The DNA of the CDR3 is TGTGCCAGCAGCTTTCTCGGATTCAACACCGGGGAGCTGTTTTTT. This gives the protein CASSFLGFNTGELFF. V and J are TRBV5-4 and TRBJ2-2, with no clear D. Germline V gene lookup returns CDR1 SGHNT and CDR2 YYREEE (reference sequence). The CDR3 contains 15 residues. V lost 2 bases and J lost 2, with 10 bases in between.